The T cell receptor (beta chain) under discussion was sequenced for a study of CXCR3-negative and CXCR3-positive naive CD8 T cells. Study conclusions and caveats: Relative to CXCR3-negative naive cells, CXCR3-positive naive cells had more hydrophobic TRB CDR3s. Memory cells differed in TRBV-TRBJ usage, but naive CXCR3-negative and CXCR3-positive cells had similar usage.

In preparing the TRB cDNA libraries, 5' RACE with UMI labels was used. With the 5' RACE reads reprocessed, TCRdb shows one record per CDR3 protein and no DNA. Its table records 100,000 to 150,000 distinct CDR3 sequences. Comment on this clonotype: Its target is unknown.

The CDR3 extends over 13 amino acids. From germline, CDR1 is SGHNT and CDR2 YYREEE (reference sequence). The clonotype comes from a human donor in good health. Some clones in this sample may be carry-over from other donors' samples. The chain links TRBV5-4 to TRBJ1-3. Sample: naive CXCR3+ CD8+ T cells from blood. Indicated subset: CD45RO-CCR7+CD27+CD95- naive CD8+ T cells expressing CXCR3 (TNR3+). The chain's CDR3 is CASSDGLEATIYF.